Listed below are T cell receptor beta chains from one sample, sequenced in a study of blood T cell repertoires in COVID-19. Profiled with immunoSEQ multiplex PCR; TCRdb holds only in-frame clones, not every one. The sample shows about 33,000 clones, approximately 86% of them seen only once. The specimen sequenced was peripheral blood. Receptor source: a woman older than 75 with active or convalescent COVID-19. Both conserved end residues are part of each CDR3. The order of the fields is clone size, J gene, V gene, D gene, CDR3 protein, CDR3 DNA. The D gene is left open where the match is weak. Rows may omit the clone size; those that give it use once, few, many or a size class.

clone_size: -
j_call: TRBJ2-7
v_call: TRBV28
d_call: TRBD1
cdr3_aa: CASRTPTGSYEQYF
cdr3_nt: TGTGCCAGCAGGACACCGACAGGGTCCTACGAGCAGTACTTC

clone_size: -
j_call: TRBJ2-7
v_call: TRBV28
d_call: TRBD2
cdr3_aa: CASSPTSGGVSYEQYF
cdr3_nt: TGTGCCAGCAGCCCGACTAGCGGGGGGGTCTCCTACGAGCAGTACTTC

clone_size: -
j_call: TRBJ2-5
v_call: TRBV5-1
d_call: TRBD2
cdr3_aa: CASSVESGTSGIETQYF
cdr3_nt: TGCGCCAGCAGCGTGGAGTCTGGGACTAGCGGGATTGAGACCCAGTACTTC

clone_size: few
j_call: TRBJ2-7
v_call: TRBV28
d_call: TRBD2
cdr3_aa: CASSPLGLAGTYEQYF
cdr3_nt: TGTGCCAGCAGTCCTCTGGGACTAGCGGGAACCTACGAGCAGTACTTC

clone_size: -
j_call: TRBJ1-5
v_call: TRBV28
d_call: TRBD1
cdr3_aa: CASRTGGEGNQPQHF
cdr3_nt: TGTGCCAGCAGAACAGGGGGTGAGGGCAATCAGCCCCAGCATTTT

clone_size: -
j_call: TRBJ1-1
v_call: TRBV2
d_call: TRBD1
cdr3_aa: CASSAGTGFFDNTEAFF
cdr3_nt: TGTGCCAGCAGTGCCGGGACAGGGTTTTTTGACAACACTGAAGCTTTCTTT

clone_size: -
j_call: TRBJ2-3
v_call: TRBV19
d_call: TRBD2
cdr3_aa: CASSPWTSGGSTDTQYF
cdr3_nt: TGTGCCAGTAGTCCCTGGACTAGCGGGGGGAGCACAGATACGCAGTATTTT

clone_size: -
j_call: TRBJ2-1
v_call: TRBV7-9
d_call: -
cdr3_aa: CASSLVWQGGGEQFF
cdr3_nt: TGTGCCAGCAGCCTCGTGTGGCAGGGCGGCGGTGAGCAGTTCTTC

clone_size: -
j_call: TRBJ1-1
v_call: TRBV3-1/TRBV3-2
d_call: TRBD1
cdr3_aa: CASSRGQGAFGAFF
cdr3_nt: TGTGCCAGCAGCCGGGGACAGGGGGCCTTTGGGGCTTTCTTT

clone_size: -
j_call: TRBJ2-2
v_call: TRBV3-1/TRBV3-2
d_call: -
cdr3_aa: CASSHRAGGGATGELFF
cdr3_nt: TGTGCCAGCAGCCATCGGGCAGGCGGGGGCGCCACCGGGGAGCTGTTTTTT

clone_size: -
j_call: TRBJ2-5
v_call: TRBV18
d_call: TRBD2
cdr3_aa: CASSSVAGLESQYF
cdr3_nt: TGTGCCAGCTCCTCGGTAGCGGGGTTGGAGAGCCAGTACTTC

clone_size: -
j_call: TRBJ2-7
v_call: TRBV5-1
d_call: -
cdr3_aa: CASSLDGGFSYEQYF
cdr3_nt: TGCGCCAGCAGCTTAGACGGGGGTTTTAGTTACGAGCAGTACTTC

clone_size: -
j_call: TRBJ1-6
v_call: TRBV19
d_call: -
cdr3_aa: CASSIGNRNSPLHF
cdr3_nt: TGTGCCAGTAGTATAGGTAATCGGAATTCACCCCTCCACTTT

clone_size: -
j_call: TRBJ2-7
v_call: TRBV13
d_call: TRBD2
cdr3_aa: CASSANGTSSNEQYF
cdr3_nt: TGTGCCAGCAGCGCAAACGGGACTAGCTCCAACGAGCAGTACTTC

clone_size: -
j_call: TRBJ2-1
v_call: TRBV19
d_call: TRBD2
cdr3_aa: CASSISGLAGDGNEQFF
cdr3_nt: TGTGCCAGTAGCATATCGGGACTAGCGGGAGATGGCAATGAGCAGTTCTTC

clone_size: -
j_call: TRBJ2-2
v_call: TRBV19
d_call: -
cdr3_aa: CASSRRRQDSTGELFF
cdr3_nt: TGTGCCAGTAGTAGGAGACGACAGGATTCCACCGGGGAGCTGTTTTTT

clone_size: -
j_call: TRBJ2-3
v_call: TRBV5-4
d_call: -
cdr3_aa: CASSPPREPTFTDTQYF
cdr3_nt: TGTGCCAGCAGCCCGCCCCGTGAACCTACTTTCACAGATACGCAGTATTTT

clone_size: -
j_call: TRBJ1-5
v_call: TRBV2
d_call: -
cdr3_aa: CASSGGGLSNQPQHF
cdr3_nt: TGTGCCAGCAGTGGGGGGGGTTTGAGCAATCAGCCCCAGCATTTT

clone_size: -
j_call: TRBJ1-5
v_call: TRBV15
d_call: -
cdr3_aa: CATSRDLGAVQPQHF
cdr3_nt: TGTGCCACCAGCAGAGATCTGGGGGCGGTTCAGCCCCAGCATTTT

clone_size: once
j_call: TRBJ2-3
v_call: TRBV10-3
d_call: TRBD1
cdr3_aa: CAISDSGTGADTQYF
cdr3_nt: TGTGCCATCAGTGATTCCGGGACAGGGGCAGATACGCAGTATTTT

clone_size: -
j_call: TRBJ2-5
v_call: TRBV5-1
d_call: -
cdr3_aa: CASSSRLRETQYF
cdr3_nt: TGCGCCAGCAGCTCGAGGTTAAGGGAGACCCAGTACTTC

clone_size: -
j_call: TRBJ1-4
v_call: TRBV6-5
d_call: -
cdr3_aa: CASTGASATNEKLFF
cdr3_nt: TGTGCCAGCACGGGAGCCAGTGCAACTAATGAAAAACTGTTTTTT

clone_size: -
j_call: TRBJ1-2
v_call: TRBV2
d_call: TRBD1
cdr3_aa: CASSRQGSNLHGYTF
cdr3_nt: TGTGCCAGCAGCAGACAGGGTTCAAATTTACATGGCTACACCTTC

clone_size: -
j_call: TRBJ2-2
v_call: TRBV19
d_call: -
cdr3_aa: CASSMVVLNTGELFF
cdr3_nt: TGTGCCAGTAGTATGGTGGTACTGAACACCGGGGAGCTGTTTTTT

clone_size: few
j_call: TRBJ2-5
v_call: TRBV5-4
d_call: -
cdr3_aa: CASSLVNQETQYF
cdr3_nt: TGTGCCAGCAGCTTGGTTAACCAAGAGACCCAGTACTTC

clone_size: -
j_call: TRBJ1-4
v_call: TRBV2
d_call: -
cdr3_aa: CASSEAVLGGTEKLFF
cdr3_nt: TGTGCCAGCAGTGAAGCGGTTCTTGGGGGGACTGAAAAACTGTTTTTT

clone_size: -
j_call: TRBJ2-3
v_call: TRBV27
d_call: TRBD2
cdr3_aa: CASSLSGGVAGRHTDTQYF
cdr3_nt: TGTGCCAGCAGTTTATCGGGAGGGGTAGCGGGGCGTCACACAGATACGCAGTATTTT

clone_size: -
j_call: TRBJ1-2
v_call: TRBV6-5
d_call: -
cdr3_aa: CASSYSSTVKGGYTF
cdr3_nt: TGTGCCAGCAGTTACTCGAGCACAGTCAAAGGAGGCTACACCTTC

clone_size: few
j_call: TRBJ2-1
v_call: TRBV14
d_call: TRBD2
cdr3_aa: CASSRQTSGSGEQFF
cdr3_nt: TGTGCCAGCAGCCGCCAGACTAGCGGGAGCGGTGAGCAGTTCTTC

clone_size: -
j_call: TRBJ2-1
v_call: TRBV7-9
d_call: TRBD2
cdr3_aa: CASSPFKGLAYNEQFF
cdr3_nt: TGTGCCAGCAGCCCGTTTAAGGGACTAGCCTACAATGAGCAGTTCTTC

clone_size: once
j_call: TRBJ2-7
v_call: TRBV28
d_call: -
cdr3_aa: CASSSPSPAGEQYF
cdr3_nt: TGTGCCAGCAGTTCCCCTAGCCCGGCGGGCGAGCAGTACTTC

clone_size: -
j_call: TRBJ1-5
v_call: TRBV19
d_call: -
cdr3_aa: CASTGGYRDQPQHF
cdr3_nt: TGTGCCAGTACCGGGGGGTACAGGGATCAGCCCCAGCATTTT

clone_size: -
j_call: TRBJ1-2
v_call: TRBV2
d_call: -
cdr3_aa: CASSLAGVNYGYTF
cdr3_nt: TGTGCCAGCAGTCTAGCGGGGGTAAACTATGGCTACACCTTC

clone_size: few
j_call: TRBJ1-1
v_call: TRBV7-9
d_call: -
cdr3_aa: CASSPRENTEAFF
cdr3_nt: TGTGCCAGCAGCCCCCGGGAGAACACTGAAGCTTTCTTT

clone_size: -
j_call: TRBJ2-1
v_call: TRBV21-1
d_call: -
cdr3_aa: CASSPPKGLADLSSYNEQFF
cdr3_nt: TGTGCCAGCAGCCCTCCGAAGGGACTAGCGGATCTGAGCTCCTACAATGAGCAGTTCTTC

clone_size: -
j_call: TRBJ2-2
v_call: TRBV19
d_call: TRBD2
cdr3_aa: CASSIDYLAGAVTGELFF
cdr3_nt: TGTGCCAGTAGTATAGATTACCTAGCGGGAGCGGTTACCGGGGAGCTGTTTTTT

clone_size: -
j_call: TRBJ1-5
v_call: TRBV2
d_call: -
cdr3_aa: CASSLEARGNQPQHF
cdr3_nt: TGTGCCAGCAGCCTAGAGGCGCGGGGCAATCAGCCCCAGCATTTT

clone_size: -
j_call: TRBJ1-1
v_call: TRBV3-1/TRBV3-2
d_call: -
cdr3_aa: CASSQGGTPNTEAFF
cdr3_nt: TGTGCCAGCAGCCAAGGGGGGACACCAAACACTGAAGCTTTCTTT

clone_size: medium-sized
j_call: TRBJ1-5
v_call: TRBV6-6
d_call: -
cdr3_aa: CASTLGGGNQPQHF
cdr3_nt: TGTGCCAGCACCCTCGGGGGGGGGAACCAGCCCCAGCATTTT

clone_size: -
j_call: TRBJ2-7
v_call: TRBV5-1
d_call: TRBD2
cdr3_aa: CASSFLAGGSYEQYF
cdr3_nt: TGCGCCAGCAGCTTCTTAGCGGGAGGGTCCTACGAGCAGTACTTC

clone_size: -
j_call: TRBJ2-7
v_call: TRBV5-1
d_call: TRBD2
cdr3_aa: CASSFSSGIAYEQYF
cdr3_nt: TGCGCCAGCAGCTTTTCTAGCGGGATTGCCTACGAGCAGTACTTC

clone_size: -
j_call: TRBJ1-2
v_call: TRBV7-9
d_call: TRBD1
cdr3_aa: CASSSTRPDRGYGYTF
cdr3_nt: TGTGCCAGCAGCTCTACCCGCCCGGACAGGGGGTATGGCTACACCTTC

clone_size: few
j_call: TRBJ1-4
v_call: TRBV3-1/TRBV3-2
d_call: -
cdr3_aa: CASSQEQGSEKLFF
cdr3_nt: TGTGCCAGCAGCCAAGAACAGGGCTCCGAAAAACTGTTTTTT

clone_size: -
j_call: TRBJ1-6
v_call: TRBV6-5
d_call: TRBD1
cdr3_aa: CASRGDRGTNSPLHF
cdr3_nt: TGTGCCAGCAGGGGGGACAGGGGAACTAATTCACCCCTCCACTTT

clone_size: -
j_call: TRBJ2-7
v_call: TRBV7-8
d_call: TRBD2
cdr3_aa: CASSQGLAQYF
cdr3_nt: TGTGCCAGCAGCCAAGGACTAGCTCAGTACTTC

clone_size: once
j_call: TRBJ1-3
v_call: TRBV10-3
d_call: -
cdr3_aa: CAISDLEAGSGNTIYF
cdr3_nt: TGTGCCATCAGTGACCTAGAGGCGGGCTCTGGAAACACCATATATTTT

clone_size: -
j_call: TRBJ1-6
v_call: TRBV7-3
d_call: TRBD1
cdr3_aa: CASSLQGPGSPLHF
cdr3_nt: TGTGCCAGCAGCCTACAGGGGCCAGGGTCACCCCTCCACTTT

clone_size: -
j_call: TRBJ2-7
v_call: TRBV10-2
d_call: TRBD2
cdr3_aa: CASSDPTSGGPNEQYF
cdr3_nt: TGCGCCAGCAGTGACCCGACTAGCGGGGGGCCCAACGAGCAGTACTTC

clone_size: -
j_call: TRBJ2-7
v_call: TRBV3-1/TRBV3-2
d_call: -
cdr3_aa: CASSQVEGVQYF
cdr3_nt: TGTGCCAGCAGCCAAGTTGAGGGAGTGCAGTACTTC

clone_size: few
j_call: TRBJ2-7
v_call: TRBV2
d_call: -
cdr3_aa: CASSVGVSLAQYF
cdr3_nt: TGTGCCAGCAGTGTTGGGGTTAGCCTAGCGCAGTACTTC

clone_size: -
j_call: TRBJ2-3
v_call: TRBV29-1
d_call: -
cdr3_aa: CSVQGDRGGVTGTDTQYF
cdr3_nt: TGCAGCGTTCAAGGAGACAGGGGAGGGGTCACCGGCACAGATACGCAGTATTTT

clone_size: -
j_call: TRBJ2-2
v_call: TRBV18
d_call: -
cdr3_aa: CASSPRGAGELFF
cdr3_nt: TGTGCCAGCTCACCACGGGGGGCCGGGGAGCTGTTTTTT

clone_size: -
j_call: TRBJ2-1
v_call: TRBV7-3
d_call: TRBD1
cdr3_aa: CASSQGVNEQFF
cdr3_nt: TGTGCCAGCAGCCAGGGGGTTAATGAGCAGTTCTTC

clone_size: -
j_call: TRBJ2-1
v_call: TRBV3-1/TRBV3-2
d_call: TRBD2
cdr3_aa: CASSQEGASGVGEQFF
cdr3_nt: TGTGCCAGCAGCCAAGAGGGGGCTAGCGGGGTAGGAGAGCAGTTCTTC

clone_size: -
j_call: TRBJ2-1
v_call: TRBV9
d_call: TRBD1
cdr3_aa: CASSPRTGGGEQFF
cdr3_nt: TGTGCCAGCAGCCCTCGGACAGGGGGCGGTGAGCAGTTCTTC

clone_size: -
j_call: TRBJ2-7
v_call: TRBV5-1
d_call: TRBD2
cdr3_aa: CASSLDAGGAYEQYF
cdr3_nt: TGCGCCAGCAGCTTGGATGCTGGGGGGGCCTACGAGCAGTACTTC

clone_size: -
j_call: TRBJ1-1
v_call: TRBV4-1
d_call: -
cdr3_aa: CASSQDGTLADTEAFF
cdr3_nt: TGCGCCAGCAGCCAAGATGGGACCCTAGCGGACACTGAAGCTTTCTTT

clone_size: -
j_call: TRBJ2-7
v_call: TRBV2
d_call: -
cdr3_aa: CASSPAYEQYF
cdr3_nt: TGTGCCAGCAGCCCAGCCTACGAGCAGTACTTC

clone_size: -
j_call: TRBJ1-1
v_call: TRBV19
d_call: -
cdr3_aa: CASRGGPEAFF
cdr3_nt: TGTGCCAGTAGGGGGGGGCCTGAAGCTTTCTTT

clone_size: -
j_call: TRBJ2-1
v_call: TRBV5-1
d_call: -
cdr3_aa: CASSPQGGTYNEQFF
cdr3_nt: TGCGCCAGCAGTCCCCAGGGTGGAACCTACAATGAGCAGTTCTTC